This TCR beta chain is drawn from a study of blood T cell repertoires in COVID-19. Using immunoSEQ multiplex PCR, the repertoire was profiled, and TCRdb retains in-frame clones only, with some absent. The table includes 200,000 to 250,000 clones, more than 75% detected once. This clone turned up a few times. This specimen includes other DNA sequences encoding the same CDR3. V shed 1 base and J 0 bases; nucleotides not matched to a gene: 2. Germline V gives CDR1 GTSNPN, CDR2 SVGIG (reference sequence). CDR3 length: 15 residues. Specimen: PBMCs or T cells enriched from blood (not recorded which). The TCR sequence derives from a man younger than 45 with acute COVID-19. The chain uses TRBV30 and TRBJ2-3; 9 positions agree with TRBD1. The CDR3 DNA follows: TGTGCCTGGAGTGCGGACAGGGGAAGCACAGATACGCAGTATTTT. This gives the protein CAWSADRGSTDTQYF.